The rows below give T cell receptor beta chains drawn from one sample of a study of blood T cell repertoires in COVID-19. Assay used: immunoSEQ multiplex PCR; TCRdb lists only in-frame clones, some missing. The profile shows about 83,000 clones, around 87% of them singletons. The sample taken for sequencing was peripheral blood. These receptors all come from an elderly man with active or convalescent COVID-19. Each CDR3 is given with its conserved first and last residue. D genes are given only for firm matches. Only some rows state a clone size, as once, few, many or a class for expanded clones.

>TRBD1|TRBV19|-|TRBJ1-3
TGTGCCAGTAGTTCAACAGGGGACTCTGGAAACACCATATATTTT
CASSSTGDSGNTIYF
>-|TRBV29-1|-|TRBJ1-2
TGCAGCGTTGAAGATCAGGGGAAGAGGGAAAACTATGGCTACACCTTC
CSVEDQGKRENYGYTF
>TRBD1|TRBV6-6|-|TRBJ1-2
TGTGCCAGCAGTAATCCGGGACAGCCTTATGGCTACACCTTC
CASSNPGQPYGYTF
>-|TRBV6-5|-|TRBJ1-5
TGTGCCAGCATACCCAGGGATGGTCAGCCCCAGCATTTT
CASIPRDGQPQHF
>-|TRBV5-1|-|TRBJ1-1
TGCGCCAGCAGCTTGGCGGGGCAGGGGCCTAACACTGAAGCTTTCTTT
CASSLAGQGPNTEAFF
>TRBD2|TRBV5-1|-|TRBJ2-3
TGCGCCAGCAGCTTACCGGGACTAGCGGGAGGGGCAGATACGCAGTATTTT
CASSLPGLAGGADTQYF
>TRBD1|TRBV5-1|-|TRBJ1-3
TGCGCCAGCAGCGCGGCCGGGACAGCTAACTCTGGAAACACCATATATTTT
CASSAAGTANSGNTIYF
>TRBD1|TRBV4-1|-|TRBJ2-2
TGCGCCAGCAGACGTACCGACCGACGGGACAGCACCGCCGGGGAGCTGTTTTTT
CASRRTDRRDSTAGELFF
>-|TRBV7-9|-|TRBJ1-4
TGTGCCAGCAGCAAACCCACGGGGGGGCGCGTGGAAAAACTGTTTTTT
CASSKPTGGRVEKLFF
>-|TRBV27|-|TRBJ1-4
TGTGCCAGCAGTTTCGGGACACTTAATGAAAAACTGTTTTTT
CASSFGTLNEKLFF
>-|TRBV18|-|TRBJ1-1
TGTGCCAGCTCAATTCTCCAGGGGAAGAACACTGAAGCTTTCTTT
CASSILQGKNTEAFF
>-|TRBV7-2|-|TRBJ2-1
TGTGCCAGCAGCTTAGTAGTGGGGGCGACCAATGAGCAGTTCTTC
CASSLVVGATNEQFF
>TRBD1|TRBV18|-|TRBJ2-4
TGTGCCAGCTCACCCCAGACAGGGATAGCCAAAAACATTCAGTACTTC
CASSPQTGIAKNIQYF
>TRBD1|TRBV19|-|TRBJ1-4
TGTGCCAGTAGTACGACAGGGGGCGGAGAAAAACTGTTTTTT
CASSTTGGGEKLFF
>-|TRBV24-1|-|TRBJ2-2
TGTGCCACCAGTGATGAACTAGCTCCCGGGGAGCTGTTTTTT
CATSDELAPGELFF
>-|TRBV7-9|-|TRBJ2-3
TGTGCCAGCAGCTTAGGGCCAGGGAACACAGATACGCAGTATTTT
CASSLGPGNTDTQYF
>-|TRBV5-1|few|TRBJ2-3
TGCGCCAGCAGCCCCGGTAGCGGTGGGGGCACAGATACGCAGTATTTT
CASSPGSGGGTDTQYF
>-|TRBV3-1/TRBV3-2|-|TRBJ1-4
TGTGCCAGCAGCCAGGACGGACGGGATTGGAATGAAAAACTGTTTTTT
CASSQDGRDWNEKLFF
>-|TRBV6-5|-|TRBJ1-5
TGTGCCAGCAGAAAACAGGGTGGGAGCAATCAGCCCCAGCATTTT
CASRKQGGSNQPQHF
>TRBD1|TRBV5-1|-|TRBJ1-3
TGCGCCAGCAGCGACACAGGGGGCTCTGGAAACACCATATATTTT
CASSDTGGSGNTIYF
>-|TRBV24-1|-|TRBJ2-1
TGTGCCACCAGTGATTTGGTGACCGGGAATGAGCAGTTCTTC
CATSDLVTGNEQFF
>-|TRBV19|-|TRBJ1-2
TGTGCCAGTAGTATAGATAGGGACTTAGACTATGGCTACACCTTC
CASSIDRDLDYGYTF
>-|TRBV28|-|TRBJ1-2
TGTGCCAGCAGCCAAGACAAGCGGTATGGCTACACCTTC
CASSQDKRYGYTF
>TRBD1|TRBV10-3|-|TRBJ1-2
TGTGCCATCTCCCCGGGACAGGGGGCTAACTATGGCTACACCTTC
CAISPGQGANYGYTF
>-|TRBV7-2|-|TRBJ2-5
TGTGCCAGTACGGGGGGCCCGCTGGAGACCCAGTACTTC
CASTGGPLETQYF
>TRBD1|TRBV10-3|-|TRBJ1-1
TGTGCCATCAGGGGGAGTCCGGGACAGGGGGCGAAAGAAGCTTTCTTT
CAIRGSPGQGAKEAFF
>TRBD2|TRBV18|few|TRBJ2-1
TGTGCCAGCTCACAGACCGGGACTAGCGAGAATGAGCAGTTCTTC
CASSQTGTSENEQFF
>TRBD1|TRBV2|few|TRBJ1-6
TGTGCCAGTAGGACAGGGGCAAATTCACCCCTCCACTTT
CASRTGANSPLHF
>TRBD1|TRBV5-1|few|TRBJ1-6
TGCGCCAGCAGCCCCGGACAGGCGATTTCACCCCTCCACTTT
CASSPGQAISPLHF
>-|TRBV29-1|-|TRBJ2-2
TGCAGCGTTGGGTCGAAATTCGACGGGTTGAACACCGGGGAGCTGTTTTTT
CSVGSKFDGLNTGELFF
>-|TRBV1|few|TRBJ1-1
TGCACCAGCAGCCAAGAGTGGGGGGAGGCCGAAGCTTTCTTT
CTSSQEWGEAEAFF
>-|TRBV28|-|TRBJ1-6
TGTGCCAGCAGTTCCAGAACCGGGACACAGAATTCACCCCTCCACTTT
CASSSRTGTQNSPLHF
>-|TRBV7-2|-|TRBJ1-1
TGTGCCAGCAGCGTGGGCTCTGCGTACACTGAAGCTTTCTTT
CASSVGSAYTEAFF
>-|TRBV7-6|-|TRBJ2-5
TGTGCCAGCAGCTTAGCCGGGACCCAGTACTTC
CASSLAGTQYF
>-|TRBV5-1|-|TRBJ2-3
TGCGCCAGCAGCTTGGGTATCGAGACAGATACGCAGTATTTT
CASSLGIETDTQYF
>-|TRBV5-1|-|TRBJ1-1
TGCGCCAGCAGTCTTAACCGGGGGGTGGAAGCTTTCTTT
CASSLNRGVEAFF
>TRBD2|TRBV4-1|-|TRBJ2-1
TGCGCCAGCAGCCAAATACGAATAGCGGGAGAGCGGAATGAGCAGTTCTTC
CASSQIRIAGERNEQFF
>-|TRBV28|-|TRBJ1-4
TGTGCCAGCAGTCTCTTCGCTCTCAGGGGCTTGTATGAAAAACTGTTTTTT
CASSLFALRGLYEKLFF
>TRBD1|TRBV5-1|-|TRBJ1-2
TGCGCCAGCAGCTTGGCCCCGGGACAGGGGAACTATGGCTACACCTTC
CASSLAPGQGNYGYTF
>-|TRBV5-1|-|TRBJ2-5
TGCGCCAGCAGCTTGGGCTCCGGGGAGACCCAGTACTTC
CASSLGSGETQYF
>-|TRBV24-1|-|TRBJ1-2
TGTGCCACCAGTGACCCCGACACCGACTATGGCTACACCTTC
CATSDPDTDYGYTF
>TRBD1|TRBV19|-|TRBJ1-5
TGTGCCAGTAGTATTTTCCAGGGGGCGAGCAATCAGCCCCAGCATTTT
CASSIFQGASNQPQHF
>-|TRBV24-1|once|TRBJ2-1
TGTGCCACCAGTGACGGGGGTATGTCCTACAATGAGCAGTTCTTC
CATSDGGMSYNEQFF
>TRBD1|TRBV11-3|-|TRBJ2-3
TGTGCCAGCAGCTTGGGGACAGGGCCAGATACGCAGTATTTT
CASSLGTGPDTQYF
>TRBD1|TRBV30|-|TRBJ1-5
TGTGCCTGGAGTAGGGGGCATATGAGCAATCAGCCCCAGCATTTT
CAWSRGHMSNQPQHF
>TRBD2|TRBV2|-|TRBJ2-5
TGTGCCAGCGAGCGGGAGCTGACCACGGAGACCCAGTACTTC
CASERELTTETQYF
>TRBD1|TRBV10-2|-|TRBJ1-4
TGCGCCAGCAGCCCCTCGCGGGACAGGAATGAAAAACTGTTTTTT
CASSPSRDRNEKLFF
>-|TRBV12-5|-|TRBJ1-4
TGTGCTAGTGATAAAGGGAGGGTTAATGAAAAACTGTTTTTT
CASDKGRVNEKLFF
>-|TRBV5-8|-|TRBJ1-2
TGTGCCAGCAGCTTGACAGGGCACTATGGCTACACCTTC
CASSLTGHYGYTF
>-|TRBV5-4|-|TRBJ2-2
TGTGCCAGCAGCTTGGCGCAGGGAAGCACCGGGGAGCTGTTTTTT
CASSLAQGSTGELFF
>-|TRBV24-1|-|TRBJ2-3
TGTGCCACCCTGGGGCCGACGGCAGATACGCAGTATTTT
CATLGPTADTQYF
>TRBD1|TRBV19|-|TRBJ1-2
TGTGCCAGTAGTATACAGGGGGCCTATGGCTACACCTTC
CASSIQGAYGYTF
>TRBD1|TRBV10-3|-|TRBJ1-2
TGTGCCATCGGAGGGACAGGGGGCGCGAACTATGGCTACACCTTC
CAIGGTGGANYGYTF
>-|TRBV6-5|-|TRBJ1-1
TGTGCCAGCAGTTACTCCCGGGGGAACACTGAAGCTTTCTTT
CASSYSRGNTEAFF
>TRBD2|TRBV7-2|-|TRBJ2-5
TGTGCCAGCAGCTACTTAGCGGGGGCCGCATTGGGAACCCAGTACTTC
CASSYLAGAALGTQYF
>-|TRBV4-1|-|TRBJ1-1
TGCGCCAGCAGCCCCCCACGGGACACTGAAGCTTTCTTT
CASSPPRDTEAFF
>TRBD1|TRBV5-1|-|TRBJ1-2
TGCGCCAGCAGCTTGTCCGGGACAGGGGATGGCTACACCTTC
CASSLSGTGDGYTF
>TRBD2|TRBV7-9|-|TRBJ2-1
TGTGCCAGCAGCTTACTCGGGAGGGTATACAATGAGCAGTTCTTC
CASSLLGRVYNEQFF
>TRBD1|TRBV18|-|TRBJ1-6
TGTGCCAGCTCACCGGTGGACAGGGCGTCTAATTCACCCCTCCACTTT
CASSPVDRASNSPLHF